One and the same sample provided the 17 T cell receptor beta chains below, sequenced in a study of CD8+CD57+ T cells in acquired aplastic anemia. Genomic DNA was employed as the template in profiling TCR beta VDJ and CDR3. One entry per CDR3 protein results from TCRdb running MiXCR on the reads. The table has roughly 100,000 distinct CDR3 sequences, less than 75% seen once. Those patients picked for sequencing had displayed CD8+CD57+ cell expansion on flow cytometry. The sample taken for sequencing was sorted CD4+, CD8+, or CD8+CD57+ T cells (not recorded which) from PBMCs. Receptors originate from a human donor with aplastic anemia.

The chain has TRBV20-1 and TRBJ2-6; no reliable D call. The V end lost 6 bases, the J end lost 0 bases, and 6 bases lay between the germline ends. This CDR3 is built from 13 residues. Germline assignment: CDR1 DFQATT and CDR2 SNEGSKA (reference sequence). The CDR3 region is CSAHLSGANVLTF. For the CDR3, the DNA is TGCAGTGCCCACCTCTCTGGGGCCAACGTCCTGACTTTC.

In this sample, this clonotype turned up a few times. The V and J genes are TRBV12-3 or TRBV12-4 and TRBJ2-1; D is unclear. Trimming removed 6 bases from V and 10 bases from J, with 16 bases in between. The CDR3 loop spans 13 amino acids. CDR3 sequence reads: CASSPTPLMEQFF. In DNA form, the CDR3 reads TGTGCCAGCAGCCCGACACCATTAATGGAGCAGTTCTTC.

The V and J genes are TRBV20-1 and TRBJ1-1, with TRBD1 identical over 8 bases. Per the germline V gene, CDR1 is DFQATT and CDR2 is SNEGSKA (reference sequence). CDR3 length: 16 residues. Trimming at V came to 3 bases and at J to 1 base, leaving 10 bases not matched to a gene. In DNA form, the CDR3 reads TGCAGTGCTAGCGGTGCTCAGGGGGCGGCGAACACTGAAGCTTTCTTT. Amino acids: CSASGAQGAANTEAFF.

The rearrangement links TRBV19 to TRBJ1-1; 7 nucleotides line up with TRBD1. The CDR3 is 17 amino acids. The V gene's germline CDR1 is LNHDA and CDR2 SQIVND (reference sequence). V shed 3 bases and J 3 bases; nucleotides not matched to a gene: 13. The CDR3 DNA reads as TGTGCCAGTAGTATTAGGGGAGGGGGCGCGAAGGACACTGAAGCTTTCTTT. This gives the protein CASSIRGGGAKDTEAFF.

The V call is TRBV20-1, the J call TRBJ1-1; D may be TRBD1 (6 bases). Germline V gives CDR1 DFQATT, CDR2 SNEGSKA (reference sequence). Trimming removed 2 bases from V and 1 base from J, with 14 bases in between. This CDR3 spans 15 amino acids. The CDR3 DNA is TGCAGTGCTAGACCCTGGACAGATGGGAACACTGAAGCTTTCTTT. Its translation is CSARPWTDGNTEAFF.

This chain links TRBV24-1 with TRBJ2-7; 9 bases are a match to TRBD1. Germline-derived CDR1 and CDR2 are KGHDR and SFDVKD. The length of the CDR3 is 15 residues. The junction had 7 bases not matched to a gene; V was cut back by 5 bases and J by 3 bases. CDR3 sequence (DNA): TGTGCCACCAGTGGCCCCGGGACAGGGAACTACGAGCAGTACTTC. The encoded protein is CATSGPGTGNYEQYF.

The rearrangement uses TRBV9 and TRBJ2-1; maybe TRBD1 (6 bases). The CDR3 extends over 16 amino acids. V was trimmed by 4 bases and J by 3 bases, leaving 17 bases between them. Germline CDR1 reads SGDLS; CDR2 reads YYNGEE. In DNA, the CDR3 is TGTGCCAGCAGCACTTTTGGACAGTCCCACTACAATGAGCAGTTCTTC. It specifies CASSTFGQSHYNEQFF.

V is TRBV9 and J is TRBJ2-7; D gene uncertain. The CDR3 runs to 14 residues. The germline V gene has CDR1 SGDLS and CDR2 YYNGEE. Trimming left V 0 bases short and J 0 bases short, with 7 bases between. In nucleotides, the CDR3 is TGTGCCAGCAGCGTAGATCATAGCTCCTACGAGCAGTACTTC. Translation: CASSVDHSSYEQYF. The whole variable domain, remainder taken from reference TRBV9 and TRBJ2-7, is DSGVTQTPKHLITATGQRVTLRCSPRSGDLSVYWYQQSLDQGLQFLIQYYNGEERAKGNILERFSAQQFPDLHSELNLSSLELGDSALYFCASSVDHSSYEQYFGPGTRLTVT.

In nucleotides, the CDR3 is TGCAGCGTTTCGACCAAAGGTCTAAGCACAGATACGCAGTATTTT. Its translation is CSVSTKGLSTDTQYF. V gene TRBV29-1 combines with J gene TRBJ2-3, with D unclear. The CDR3 contains 15 residues. The V end lost 5 bases, the J end lost 0 bases, and 15 bases lay between the germline ends. Germline V gene lookup returns CDR1 SQVTM and CDR2 ANQGSEA.

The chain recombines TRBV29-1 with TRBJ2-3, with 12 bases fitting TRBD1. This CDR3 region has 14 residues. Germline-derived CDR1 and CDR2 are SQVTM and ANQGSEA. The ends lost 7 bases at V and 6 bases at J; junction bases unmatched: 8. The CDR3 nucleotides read TGCAGCGGAGAGGGGGACAGGGGGCAGGATACGCAGTATTTT. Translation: CSGEGDRGQDTQYF.

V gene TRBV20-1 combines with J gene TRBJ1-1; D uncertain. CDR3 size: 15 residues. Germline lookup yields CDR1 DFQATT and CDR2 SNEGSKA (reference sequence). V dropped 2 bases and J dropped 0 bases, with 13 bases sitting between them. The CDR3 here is CSARSGGPMNTEAFF. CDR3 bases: TGCAGTGCTAGAAGCGGCGGACCCATGAACACTGAAGCTTTCTTT.

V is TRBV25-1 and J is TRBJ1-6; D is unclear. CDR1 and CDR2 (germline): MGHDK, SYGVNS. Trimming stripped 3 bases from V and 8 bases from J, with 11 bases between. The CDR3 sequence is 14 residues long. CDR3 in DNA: TGTGCCAGCAGTGAGTCGGGGATCCATTCACCCCTCCACTTT. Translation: CASSESGIHSPLHF.

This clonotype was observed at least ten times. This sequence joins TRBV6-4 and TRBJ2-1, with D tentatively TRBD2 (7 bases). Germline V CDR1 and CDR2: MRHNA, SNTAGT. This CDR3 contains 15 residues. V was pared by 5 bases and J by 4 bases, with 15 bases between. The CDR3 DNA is TGTGCCAGCAGTCCGACGGGGGGCGAGTACAATGAGCAGTTCTTC. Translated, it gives CASSPTGGEYNEQFF.

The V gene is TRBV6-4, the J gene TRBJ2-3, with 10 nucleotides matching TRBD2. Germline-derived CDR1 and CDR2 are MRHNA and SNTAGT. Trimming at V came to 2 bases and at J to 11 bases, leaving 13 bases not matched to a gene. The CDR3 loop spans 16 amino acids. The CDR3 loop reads CASSDGVAGGIDEQYF. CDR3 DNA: TGTGCCAGCAGTGACGGTGTAGCGGGAGGTATCGATGAGCAGTATTTT.

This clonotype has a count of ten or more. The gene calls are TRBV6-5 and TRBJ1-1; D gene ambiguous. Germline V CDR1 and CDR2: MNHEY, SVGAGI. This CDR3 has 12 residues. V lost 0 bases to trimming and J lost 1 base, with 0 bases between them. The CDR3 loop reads CASSYSNTEAFF. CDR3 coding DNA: TGTGCCAGCAGTTACTCGAACACTGAAGCTTTCTTT.

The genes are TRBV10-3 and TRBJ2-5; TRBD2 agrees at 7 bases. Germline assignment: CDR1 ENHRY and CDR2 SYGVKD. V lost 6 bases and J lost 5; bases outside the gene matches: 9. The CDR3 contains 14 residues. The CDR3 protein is CAIRGGTLGETQYF. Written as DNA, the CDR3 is TGTGCCATCAGGGGGGGGACTCTGGGGGAGACCCAGTACTTC.

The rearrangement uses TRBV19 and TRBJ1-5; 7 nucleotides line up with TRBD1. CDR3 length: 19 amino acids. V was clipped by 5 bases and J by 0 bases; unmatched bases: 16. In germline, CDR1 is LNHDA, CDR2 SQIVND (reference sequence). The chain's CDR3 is CASSSRTGSGTDSNQPQHF. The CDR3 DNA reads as TGTGCCAGTAGTTCCCGGACAGGCTCCGGGACCGATAGCAATCAGCCCCAGCATTTT.